These 18 T cell receptor beta chains originate from one sample sequenced in a study of tumor-infiltrating lymphocytes in primary liver carcinoma. A constant-region primer served to make TCR beta cDNA from about 530 ng total RNA. Generation of the TCR beta libraries relied on three nested multiplex PCR rounds using slightly modified ARM-PCR. For 10 cycles apiece, the opening two PCR rounds ran with TRBV1-TRBV30 forward primers and a C-beta reverse primer. From the multiplex PCR reads, TCRdb called clonotypes with MiXCR, one entry per CDR3 protein. The sample includes around 47,000 distinct CDR3 sequences, around 70% of them seen just once. From approximately 20-30 mg of unsorted bulk tissue, DNA and RNA were co-extracted together. Sequencing was performed on liver tumor tissue from sampling region 2. Subset described: tumor region T2, inferior pole. The source of these receptors is a man between 40 and 49 years old with primary liver carcinoma and hepatitis B virus infection.

This clonotype was observed at least ten times. This chain uses TRBV28 with TRBJ1-6; D not certain. Germline V gene lookup returns CDR1 MDHEN and CDR2 SYDVKM. The V and J ends lost 5 bases and 7 bases respectively, with 9 bases between them. This CDR3 is 13 amino acids long. The CDR3 DNA follows: TGTGCCAGCAGTCGAACTTTAAATTCACCCCTCCACTTT. It codes for CASSRTLNSPLHF.

V and J are TRBV11-2 and TRBJ2-3; D ambiguous. V was clipped by 7 bases and J by 5 bases, with 19 bases between them. The CDR3 consists of 15 residues. CDR1 is SGHAT and CDR2 is FQNNGV in the germline V gene. The CDR3 sequence is CASIQGLERGDTQYF. The CDR3 DNA follows: TGTGCCAGCATCCAAGGTTTGGAGCGTGGAGATACGCAGTATTTT.

In regard to this clonotype: A junction end diverges from the germline sequence, so it may reflect a read error. J is TRBJ2-1 and V is TRBV11-3; perhaps TRBD2 as D (5 bases). This CDR3 spans 14 amino acids. Germline V lookup: CDR1 SGHNT, CDR2 YENEEA. Here the CDR3 DNA reads TGTGCCAGCAGCTTATTTCGAGACTACAATGACCAGTTCTTC. Protein sequence: CASSLFRDYNDQFF.

By share, this clonotype ranks as medium-sized. V is TRBV29-1 and J is TRBJ1-1; the match to TRBD1 covers 8 bases. The CDR3 is 15 residues long. V lost 7 bases and J lost 1; bases outside the gene matches: 11. Germline V gene data show CDR1 as SQVTM and CDR2 as ANQGSEA. CDR3 DNA: TGCAGCGGGGGACAGGAAGGCTATCAGAACACTGAAGCTTTCTTT. As protein: CSGGQEGYQNTEAFF.

The table lists this clonotype with a count of one. The CDR3 carries no conserved terminal phenylalanine or tryptophan, so it likely arises from a read error. The V and J genes are TRBV10-3 and TRBJ1-6; TRBD1 is a possible D gene (6 bases). This CDR3 comprises 18 residues. Trimming cost V 4 bases and J 5 bases, with 21 bases left between them. CDR1 and CDR2 from the germline V gene are ENHRY and SYGVKD. The chain's CDR3 is CAISGASGGASNNSPLHC. The DNA of the CDR3 is TGTGCCATCAGTGGAGCGAGCGGGGGCGCGTCTAATAATTCACCCCTCCACTGT.

The genes are TRBV5-1 and TRBJ2-3; no reliable D call. V lost 0 bases and J 3 bases, leaving 11 bases between the germline ends. The V gene's germline CDR1 is SGHRS and CDR2 YFSETQ. The CDR3 contains 15 residues. The CDR3, as DNA: TGCGCCAGCAGCTTGGAAGCCCGTCGGACAGATACGCAGTATTTT. Protein: CASSLEARRTDTQYF.

At least ten counts were recorded for this clonotype. Mismatch with germline at one junction end may stem from a read error. This chain links TRBV12-3 or TRBV12-4 with TRBJ2-3; D is perhaps TRBD2 (6 bases). The CDR3 is 14 residues long. The CDR3 DNA is TGTGCCAGCACTTTAGGAGGGGACGGTGATACGCAGTATTTT. Residues: CASTLGGDGDTQYF.

As concerns this clonotype: One end of the junction varies from germline; a read error may be responsible. The genes are TRBV29-1 and TRBJ2-7; either TRBD1 or TRBD2 may supply D (5 bases each). CDR1 and CDR2 from the germline V gene are SQVTM and ANQGSEA. This CDR3 contains 16 residues. The CDR3 DNA follows: TGCAGCGCCATGACATCTGGGACCGTCACTCCCTGCAAGCAATACTTC. Its protein is CSAMTSGTVTPCKQYF.

This clonotype was picked up a small number of times. The final CDR3 position lacks the conserved phenylalanine or tryptophan, pointing to a likely read error. The V call is TRBV7-2, the J call TRBJ2-2; possibly TRBD1 or TRBD2 for D (6 bases each). Trimming removed 0 bases from V and 6 bases from J, with 11 bases in between. The CDR3 covers 15 residues. Germline CDR1 and CDR2: SGHTA and FQGNSA. The CDR3 DNA sequence: TGTGCCAGCAGCTTAGCACGGGGGCTCTCCGGGGAGCTGTTTTCT. This codes for CASSLARGLSGELFS.

As to this clonotype: The junction does not match germline at one end; this may be a read error. V gene TRBV12-3 or TRBV12-4 combines with J gene TRBJ2-4; D unresolved. The CDR3 totals 17 residues. CDR3 bases: TGTGCCAGCAGCTTTTTTGGCCCGGAACAGAGTACAAACATTCAATACTTC. Translated: CASSFFGPEQSTNIQYF.

About this clonotype itself: It is likely a read error, because the conserved phenylalanine at the end of the CDR3 is missing. The DNA is omitted, as the CDR3 cannot be located on it reliably, and the CDR3 follows TCRdb's listing. The genes are TRBV12-3 or TRBV12-4 and TRBJ2-7; the D segment call TRBD2 is taken from the table without a DNA check. The CDR3 comprises 16 residues, both ends counted. CDR3 sequence: CASSPRPTSGSYEQNS.

Concerning this clonotype: No conserved phenylalanine or tryptophan is present at the end of the CDR3, so a read error is the likely explanation. The chain uses TRBV6-1 and TRBJ2-5; the D gene is possibly TRBD1 (5 bases). The CDR3 runs to 13 residues. The germline gives CDR1 MNHNS, CDR2 SASEGT. CDR3 region: CAISVRGAETQYS. CDR3 DNA sequence: TGTGCCATCAGTGTAAGGGGTGCAGAGACCCAGTACTCT.

This clonotype was counted at least ten times. The genes are TRBV25-1 and TRBJ2-7, with 7 nucleotides matching TRBD1. The CDR3 sequence is 16 residues long. CDR1 MGHDK and CDR2 SYGVNS come from the germline V gene. V lost 5 bases to trimming and J lost 0 bases; unmatched junction nucleotides: 10. The CDR3 DNA reads TGTGCCAGCAGTCCCAGGGGGACGTTCAGCTCCTACGAGCAGTACTTC. Translated: CASSPRGTFSSYEQYF.

A note on this clonotype: A junction end diverges from the germline sequence, so it may reflect a read error. This chain connects TRBV6-1 to TRBJ2-2, with D perhaps TRBD2 (5 bases). The CDR3 consists of 16 residues. The V gene's germline CDR1 is MNHNS and CDR2 SASEGT. The CDR3: CASSSLPAALTGKLFF. For the CDR3, the DNA is TGTGCCAGTAGTAGTCTCCCGGCGGCCCTCACCGGGAAGCTGTTTTTT.

This chain links TRBV11-1 with TRBJ1-6; D is possibly TRBD1 (5 bases). CDR3 length equals 13 residues. Germline V gives CDR1 SGHAT, CDR2 FQDESV (reference sequence). As DNA, the CDR3 is TGTACCAACAGCCGGACACTGGTTACACCCCTCCACTTT. It codes for CTNSRTLVTPLHF.

This clonotype came up a few times. J is TRBJ1-4 and V is TRBV20-1; no definite D call. Germline V CDR1 and CDR2: DFQATT, SNEGSKA (reference sequence). This CDR3 spans 14 amino acids. Deletions cut 1 base from V and 5 bases from J, with 11 bases between. This chain's CDR3 is CSARASPANEKLFF. The DNA for the CDR3 is TGCAGTGCTAGAGCGTCCCCGGCAAATGAAAAACTGTTTTTT.

This clonotype was counted once. The junction and the germline gene differ at one end; a read error may be behind it. J is TRBJ2-6 and V is TRBV11-2; D tentatively fits TRBD1 or TRBD2 (6 bases each). CDR1 and CDR2 (germline): SGHAT, FQNNGV. The CDR3 spans 21 residues. The CDR3: CASSVGGGRGISLSGANVLSF. Written as DNA, the CDR3 is TGTGCCAGCAGCGTGGGGGGAGGCAGGGGCATTTCCCTCTCTGGGGCCAACGTCCTGAGTTTC. The whole variable domain, remainder taken from reference TRBV11-2 and TRBJ2-6, is EAGVAQSPRYKIIEKRQSVAFWCNPISGHATLYWYQQILGQGPKLLIQFQNNGVVDDSQLPKDRFSAERLKGVDSTLKIQPAKLEDSAVYLCASSVGGGRGISLSGANVLSFGAGSRLTVL.

The CDR3 reads CASSESADGYDDYTF. CDR3 nucleotides: TGTGCCAGCAGCGAGAGCGCCGACGGGTACGATGACTACACCTTC. The chain has TRBV6-1 and TRBJ1-2; D is undetermined. There are 15 residues in the CDR3. Germline V lookup: CDR1 MNHNS, CDR2 SASEGT. Trimming pared 6 bases from V and 10 bases from J, leaving 24 bases between.